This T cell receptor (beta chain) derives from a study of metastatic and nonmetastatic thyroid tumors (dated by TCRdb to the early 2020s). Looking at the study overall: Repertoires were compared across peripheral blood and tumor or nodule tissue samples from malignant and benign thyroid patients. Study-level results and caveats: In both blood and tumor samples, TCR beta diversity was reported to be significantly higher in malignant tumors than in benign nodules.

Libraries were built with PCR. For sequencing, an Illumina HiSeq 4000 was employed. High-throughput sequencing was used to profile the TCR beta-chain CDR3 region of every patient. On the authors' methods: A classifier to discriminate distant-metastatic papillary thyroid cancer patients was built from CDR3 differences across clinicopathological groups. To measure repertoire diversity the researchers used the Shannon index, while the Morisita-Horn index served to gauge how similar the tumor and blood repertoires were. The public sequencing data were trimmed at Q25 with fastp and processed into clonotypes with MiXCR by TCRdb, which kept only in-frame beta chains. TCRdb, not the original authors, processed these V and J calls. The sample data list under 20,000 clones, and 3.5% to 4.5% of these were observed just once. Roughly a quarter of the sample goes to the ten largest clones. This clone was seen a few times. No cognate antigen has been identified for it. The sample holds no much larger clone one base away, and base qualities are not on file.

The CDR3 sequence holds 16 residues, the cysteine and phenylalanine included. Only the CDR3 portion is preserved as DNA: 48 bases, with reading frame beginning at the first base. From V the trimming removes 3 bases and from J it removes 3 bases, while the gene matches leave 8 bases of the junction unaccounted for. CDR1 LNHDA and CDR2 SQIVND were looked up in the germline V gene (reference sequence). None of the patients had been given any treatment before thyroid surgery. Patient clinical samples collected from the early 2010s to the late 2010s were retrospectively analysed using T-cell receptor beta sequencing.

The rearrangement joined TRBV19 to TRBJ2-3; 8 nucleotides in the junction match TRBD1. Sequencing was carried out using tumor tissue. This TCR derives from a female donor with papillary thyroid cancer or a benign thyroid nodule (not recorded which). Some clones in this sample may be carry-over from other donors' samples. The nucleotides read TGTGCCAGTAGTATTGGGACAGGACCTGGGACAGATACGCAGTATTTT. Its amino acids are CASSIGTGPGTDTQYF.